This T cell receptor beta chain was observed in a study of response to subunit inactivated influenza vaccine. This CDR3 has 14 amino acids. Germline V gene data show CDR1 as SEHNR and CDR2 as FQNEAQ (reference sequence). V gave up 2 bases and J gave up 10 bases, with 15 bases separating them. TCRdb passed the RT-PCR reads through MiXCR, listing each CDR3 protein once. The table lists about 540,000 distinct CDR3 sequences, 20% to 25% of them singletons. A further study also used this sample, focusing on T cells expressing NK-cell markers. According to that study: Beta-chain TCR cDNA was generated via 5'RACE template switching with UMIs. Several of the donors carried dominant NKG2C+ clonotypes that took up roughly 1.0-8% of their CD8+ T cells. A handful of donors likewise had their CD3+CD56-NKG2C+ fraction led by these clonotypes. Nothing established the HCMV specificity of expanded NKG2C+ T cell clones.

This sequence was found in a man aged 45-65 years who received an inactivated influenza vaccine. Source: CD4+ T cells sorted from PBMCs, taken roughly 12 days after vaccination. V is TRBV7-9 and J is TRBJ2-1; D uncertain. CDR3 bases: TGTGCCAGCAGCTTAAGCGTGAATCGAGACGAGCAGTTCTTC. It yields the protein CASSLSVNRDEQFF.